Listed below are T cell receptor beta chains from one sample, sequenced in a study of Graves' ophthalmopathy and Graves' hyperthyroidism. TCRdb itself ran the multiplex PCR reads through MiXCR, one entry per CDR3 protein. The table shows 300,000 to 350,000 distinct CDR3 sequences, with 15% to 20% occurring only once. Material: peripheral blood. These receptors were obtained from an adult man with Graves' ophthalmopathy. Each CDR3 is given with its conserved first and last residue. D genes are given only for firm matches. Clone size, where shown, is once, few, many, or a class for clones that have expanded.

d_gene	v_gene	abundance	j_gene	CDR3nt	CDR3aa
NA	TRBV30	many	TRBJ1-2	TGTGCCTGGATTCGCCAGGGAGGATTTAACTATGGCTACACCTTC	CAWIRQGGFNYGYTF
NA	TRBV6-5	many	TRBJ1-6	TGTGCCAGCAGTTACTGGGCAGGGCGAGGAGATTCACCCCTCCACTTT	CASSYWAGRGDSPLHF
TRBD2	TRBV7-3	few	TRBJ2-3	TGTGCCAGCAGCAGACTAGCGGGACCGACGGCGTCAGATACGCAGTATTTT	CASSRLAGPTASDTQYF
NA	TRBV28	NA	TRBJ1-1	TGTGCCAGCAGTTTATTTGGCAACATGAACACTGAAGCTTTCTTT	CASSLFGNMNTEAFF
NA	TRBV15	many	TRBJ1-2	TGTGCCACCAGCCGGGGTTATAACTATGGCTACACCTTC	CATSRGYNYGYTF
TRBD2	TRBV7-2	many	TRBJ2-4	TGTGCCAGCAGCTTTACCGGGACTAGCGCTTCGATCCCCAATGATTTC	CASSFTGTSASIPNDF
NA	TRBV5-1	many	TRBJ2-7	TGCGCCAGCAGCTTGGTTAGGGTGGGCAACGAGCAGTACTTC	CASSLVRVGNEQYF
TRBD1	TRBV30	many	TRBJ1-6	TGTGCCTGGAGTATCACCCCAGGGGGTATGCATAATTCACCCCTCCACTTT	CAWSITPGGMHNSPLHF
NA	TRBV12-3/TRBV12-4	NA	TRBJ2-4	TGTGCCAGCAGTTTCGGCGCAGGGGGGGGCATTCAGTACTTC	CASSFGAGGGIQYF
NA	TRBV2	many	TRBJ2-2	TGTGCCAGCAGCGAAGACCGCAACGACGGGGAGCTGTTTTTT	CASSEDRNDGELFF
NA	TRBV10-3	many	TRBJ2-7	TGTGCCATCAGGGACGATCCCTACGAGCAGTACTTC	CAIRDDPYEQYF
NA	TRBV7-9	many	TRBJ2-5	TGTGCCAGCAACCCGACAGGAGAGCAAGAGACCCAGTACTTC	CASNPTGEQETQYF
NA	TRBV7-2	few	TRBJ1-2	TGTGCCAGCAGCTCAGCCTGGGGACACCTGAACTATGGCTACACCTTC	CASSSAWGHLNYGYTF
NA	TRBV7-8	many	TRBJ1-1	TGTGCCAGCAGCTTCTCGGCTGGGACTGAAGCTTTCTTT	CASSFSAGTEAFF
NA	TRBV12-3/TRBV12-4	many	TRBJ2-7	TGTGCCAGCACCCCGGCGGGTATCTCCTACGAGCAGTACTTC	CASTPAGISYEQYF
NA	TRBV6-1	many	TRBJ2-7	TGTGCCAGCAGTGAAGCGCCCCGCTCCTACGAGCAGTACTTC	CASSEAPRSYEQYF
NA	TRBV6-2/TRBV6-3	many	TRBJ2-2	TGTGCCAGCACAAGGCTAGACAACACCGGGGAGCTGTTTTTT	CASTRLDNTGELFF
NA	TRBV20-1	many	TRBJ1-5	TGCAGTGCTAGTTTGGGTCAGACCGATCAGCCCCAGCATTTT	CSASLGQTDQPQHF
NA	TRBV7-9	many	TRBJ2-7	TGTGCCAGCAGCCCGGGACATCTCTTGTACGAGCAGTACTTC	CASSPGHLLYEQYF
NA	TRBV27	many	TRBJ1-1	TGTGCCAGCACCGACCTGGGGGCCGGGGACACTGAAGCTTTCTTT	CASTDLGAGDTEAFF
NA	TRBV29-1	NA	TRBJ1-2	TGCAGCGCGTCCCCCTCGGGACTTAACTATGGCTACACCTTC	CSASPSGLNYGYTF
NA	TRBV2	many	TRBJ2-7	TGTGCCACCCTTACAGGGTCCTCGAACGAGCAGTACTTC	CATLTGSSNEQYF
TRBD1	TRBV4-1	many	TRBJ1-2	TGCGCCAGCAGCCAAGCAATGACAGGGGGCGATGGCTACACCTTC	CASSQAMTGGDGYTF
NA	TRBV4-1	many	TRBJ2-6	TGCGCCAGCAGCCAATTTCTTCCTGGGGCCAACGTCCTGACTTTC	CASSQFLPGANVLTF
NA	TRBV29-1	many	TRBJ1-6	TGCAGCGTCCGTGCCTTGGAGAATTCACCCCTCCACTTT	CSVRALENSPLHF
NA	TRBV6-5	many	TRBJ1-5	TGTGCCAGCAGTTACTCGGAACGGGGCGGCAATCAGCCCCAGCATTTT	CASSYSERGGNQPQHF
NA	TRBV19	NA	TRBJ1-5	TGTGCCAGCAGCAGCGTGGGTAGCAATCAGCCCCAGCATTTT	CASSSVGSNQPQHF
NA	TRBV7-2	many	TRBJ2-7	TGTGCCAGCAGCCGTAGCCATGCCAACGAGCAGTACTTC	CASSRSHANEQYF
NA	TRBV18	many	TRBJ2-7	TGTGCCAGCTCACCACTAGTGGACACTGGAACCTACGAGCAGTACTTC	CASSPLVDTGTYEQYF
TRBD1	TRBV5-6	many	TRBJ1-3	TGTGCCAGCAGCTCGGGACAGCTCTCTGGAAACACCATATATTTT	CASSSGQLSGNTIYF
TRBD2	TRBV12-3/TRBV12-4	many	TRBJ2-2	TGTGCCAGCAGTTACACTAGCGGGGGGCTGAACACCGGGGAGCTGTTTTTT	CASSYTSGGLNTGELFF
NA	TRBV30	NA	TRBJ1-1	TGTGCCTGGACCATAGGACAAGCGAACACTGAAGCTTTCTTT	CAWTIGQANTEAFF
NA	TRBV28	many	TRBJ1-6	TGTGCCAGCACTGGCAGAGCGAGCTCCTATAATTCACCCCTCCACTTT	CASTGRASSYNSPLHF
NA	TRBV11-2	many	TRBJ2-7	TGTGCCAGCAGCTTAAGGGGCCGCAGCTACGAGCAGTACTTC	CASSLRGRSYEQYF
NA	TRBV28	medium-sized	TRBJ2-7	TGTGCCAGCAACCAATTGGCCCGGGACCCGAGCTCCTACGAGCAGTACTTC	CASNQLARDPSSYEQYF
NA	TRBV2	many	TRBJ2-6	TGTGCCAGCAGTGCCGACAGCTCTGGGGCCAACGTCCTGACTTTC	CASSADSSGANVLTF
NA	TRBV6-2/TRBV6-3	many	TRBJ2-5	TGTGCCAGCAGTTACTCGAAGGGGGTCGGTGAGACCCAGTACTTC	CASSYSKGVGETQYF
NA	TRBV2	many	TRBJ1-1	TGTGCCAGCACCGCTCGGAGCGCGGGGGTAACTGAAGCTTTCTTT	CASTARSAGVTEAFF
NA	TRBV4-2	few	TRBJ2-5	TGTGCCAGCAGCCAAGATCCCGGGGTCCAGGGGCTGGGCCAAGAGACCCAGTACTTC	CASSQDPGVQGLGQETQYF
NA	TRBV18	few	TRBJ1-1	TGTGCCAGCTCACCACCCCTCATGAACACTGAAGCTTTCTTT	CASSPPLMNTEAFF
TRBD1	TRBV4-1	many	TRBJ1-2	TGCGCCAGCAGCCAAGAATTGGGACAGGCATACTATGGCTACACCTTC	CASSQELGQAYYGYTF
TRBD1	TRBV11-2	many	TRBJ2-7	TGTGCCAGCAGAAGACCGGGACAGGGTTTTTACGAGCAGTACTTC	CASRRPGQGFYEQYF
TRBD1	TRBV6-1	NA	TRBJ1-1	TGTGCCAGCAGTGCCCGGGACAGGGCAATCGAAGCTTTCTTT	CASSARDRAIEAFF
TRBD2	TRBV6-2/TRBV6-3	NA	TRBJ2-5	TGTGCCAGCAGTACAGATAGCGGGGGGGGAAGAGAGACCCAGTACTTC	CASSTDSGGGRETQYF
TRBD1	TRBV6-5	many	TRBJ2-4	TGTGCCAGCAGTTATCTTCCGCGGACAGGGGCCAAAAACATTCAGTACTTC	CASSYLPRTGAKNIQYF
NA	TRBV30	NA	TRBJ2-7	TGTGCCTGGACAGCCCAGAGCACTACGGAGCAGTACTTC	CAWTAQSTTEQYF
NA	TRBV11-2	many	TRBJ1-3	TGTGCCAGCAGCTACCCGGCTGGAAACACCATATATTTT	CASSYPAGNTIYF
TRBD2	TRBV4-2	many	TRBJ2-5	TGTGCCAGCAGCCAAGACCGGGGGGGGGAGACCCAGTACTTC	CASSQDRGGETQYF
NA	TRBV2	many	TRBJ1-1	TGTGCCAGCAGTGATGAAGTTTCAGAAGCTTTCTTT	CASSDEVSEAFF
TRBD1	TRBV2	many	TRBJ2-7	TGTGCCAGCAGGGGGACAGGGATAAGCCACGAGCAGTACTTC	CASRGTGISHEQYF
NA	TRBV6-5	many	TRBJ1-2	TGTGCCAGCAGTTACTCTGCCGGGGTAGAAGTCCACTATGGCTACACCTTC	CASSYSAGVEVHYGYTF
NA	TRBV7-9	many	TRBJ2-2	TGTGCCAGCAGCTTTGATGGGACAATCGCCGGGGAGCTGTTTTTT	CASSFDGTIAGELFF
TRBD2	TRBV2	NA	TRBJ2-2	TGTGCCAGCAGTGAATTAGCGGGGACGAACACCGGGGAGCTGTTTTTT	CASSELAGTNTGELFF